This T cell receptor (beta chain) was sequenced during a study of neurological immune-mediated disorders. Study outcomes and limitations: Private repertoires in all groups were suggested by the finding that expanded clones across subjects shared no CDR3 amino acid sequences. Multiple sclerosis patients had less TCR clonal expansion than even healthy controls, unlike HTLV-1-associated myelopathy.

This clonotype was detected ten times or more. What it recognizes is unknown. V gave up 8 bases and J gave up 7 bases, with 21 bases separating them. CDR3 length equals 15 residues. The germline V gene encodes CDR1 SGHDN and CDR2 FVKESK. The method for making cDNA was 5'RACE, and it used 10-nucleotide random UMIs. Via MiXCR, TCRdb re-called the 5' RACE reads, giving one row per CDR3 protein. The data show tens of thousands of distinct CDR3 sequences, roughly 14% seen once. Among the participants, healthy controls were blood bank volunteers in Maryland, USA. V is TRBV14 and J is TRBJ2-1; D is possibly TRBD2 (7 bases). Material for sequencing was PBMCs. This clonotype originated in a woman in her 50s in good health. Here the CDR3 reads CASQQGGGWLNEQFF. The CDR3 region has the DNA TGTGCCAGCCAACAGGGCGGGGGTTGGTTAAATGAGCAGTTCTTC.